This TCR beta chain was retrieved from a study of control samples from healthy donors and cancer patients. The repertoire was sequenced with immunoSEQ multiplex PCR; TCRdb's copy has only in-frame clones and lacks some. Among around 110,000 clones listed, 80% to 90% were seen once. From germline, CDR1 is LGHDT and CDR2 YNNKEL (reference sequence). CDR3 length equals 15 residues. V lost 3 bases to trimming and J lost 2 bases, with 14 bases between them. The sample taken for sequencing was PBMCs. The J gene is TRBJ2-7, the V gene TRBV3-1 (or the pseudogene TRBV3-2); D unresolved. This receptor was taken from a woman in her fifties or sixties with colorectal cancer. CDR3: CASSQALTETYEQYF. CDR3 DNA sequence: TGTGCCAGCAGCCAGGCTTTGACGGAGACCTACGAGCAGTACTTC.